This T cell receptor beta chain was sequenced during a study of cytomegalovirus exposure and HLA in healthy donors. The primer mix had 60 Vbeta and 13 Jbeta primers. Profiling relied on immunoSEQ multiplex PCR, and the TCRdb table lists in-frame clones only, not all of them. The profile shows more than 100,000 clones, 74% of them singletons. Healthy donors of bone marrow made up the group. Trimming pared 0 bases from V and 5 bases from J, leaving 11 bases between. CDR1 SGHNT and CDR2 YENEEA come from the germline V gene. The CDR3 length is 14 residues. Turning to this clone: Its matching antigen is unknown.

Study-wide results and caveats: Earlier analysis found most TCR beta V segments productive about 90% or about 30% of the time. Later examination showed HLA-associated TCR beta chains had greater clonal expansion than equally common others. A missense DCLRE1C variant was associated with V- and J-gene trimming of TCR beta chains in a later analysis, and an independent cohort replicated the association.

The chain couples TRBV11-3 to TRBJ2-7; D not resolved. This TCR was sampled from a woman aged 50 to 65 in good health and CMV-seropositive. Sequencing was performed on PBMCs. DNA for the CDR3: TGTGCCAGCAGCTTAGACCCCTCTAGTGACGAGCAGTACTTC. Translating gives CASSLDPSSDEQYF.